This TCR beta chain was obtained from a study of blood T cell repertoires in COVID-19. Whole-study context: COVID-19 samples collected from the United States, Italy and Spain covered acute and convalescent phases. T cells, B-cell-depleted T cells, or PBMCs provided the cDNA or gDNA that served as material.

In the source study's methods: Amplified reference gene primers provided the basis for estimating nucleated cell counts. Measured with immunoSEQ multiplex PCR; TCRdb has only the in-frame clones, and not every one. The V and J calls and clone size are taken from that table; D and trimming were inferred from the DNA. The sample includes approximately 250,000 clones, more than 70% of them seen just once. Cohorts were based on clinical histories the participants reported. This clonotype was obtained from a woman aged 40 to 55 with acute COVID-19. Sequencing input: PBMCs or T cells enriched from blood (not recorded which).

DNA for the CDR3: TGTGCCAGCAGCTTAGCGCAGGGGTGGTACGAGCAGTACTTC. Amino acids: CASSLAQGWYEQYF. The chain carries TRBV7-2 and TRBJ2-7; D is perhaps TRBD1 (6 bases). CDR1 SGHTA and CDR2 FQGNSA come from the germline V gene. The CDR3 is made up of 14 amino acids. The ends were cut back, 0 bases at V and 4 bases at J, with 10 bases in the middle.